This TCR beta chain was sequenced in a study of blood T cell repertoires in COVID-19. Study background: COVID-19 samples, acute and convalescent, were from the United States, Italy and Spain. Sources were T cells, B-cell-depleted T cells, or PBMCs; the material itself was cDNA or gDNA.

The CDR3 is 16 amino acids. Trimming shortened V by 4 bases and J by 0 bases, and 13 bases separated the two germline ends. CDR1 SGHVS and CDR2 FNYEAQ come from the germline V gene. Original data processing: Using reference gene primer amplification, nucleated cell counts were estimated. Clones were read by immunoSEQ multiplex PCR, and TCRdb kept only the in-frame ones, dropping some. That table gives V, J and clone size, and the DNA gave D and trimming. The data hold tens of thousands of clones, with 89% observed a single time. This clonotype originated in a man aged 55 to 70 with acute or convalescent COVID-19. V gene TRBV7-6 combines with J gene TRBJ1-3; D is unresolved. Material for sequencing was peripheral blood. The CDR3 nucleotides are TGTGCCAGCAGCTCCCGTGAAGTCTACTCTGGAAACACCATATATTTT. Translation gives CASSSREVYSGNTIYF.